These T cell receptor beta chains were read from a single sample in a study of beta chain features in type 1 diabetes. Assay used: immunoSEQ multiplex PCR; TCRdb lists only in-frame clones, some missing. The repertoire consists of approximately 270,000 clones, with approximately 14% occurring once and the leading ten covering over 0.015%. Sequenced: naive CD4+ T cells from blood. These receptors were collected from a man aged 25 to 40 with type 1 diabetes. Both conserved end residues are part of each CDR3. D genes are given only for firm matches. Not every row has a clone size; where given, it reads once, few, many or a size class.

CDR3nt: TGTGCCAGCAGTCCGAGTCCGGGACAGTATCCAAGAGGAGCTTTCTTT
CDR3aa: CASSPSPGQYPRGAFF
v_gene: TRBV25-1
j_gene: TRBJ1-1
d_gene: TRBD1
abundance: NA

CDR3nt: TGCAGCGTCCAATTCCGGGCAGGGGTCAACACTGAAGCTTTCTTT
CDR3aa: CSVQFRAGVNTEAFF
v_gene: TRBV29-1
j_gene: TRBJ1-1
d_gene: NA
abundance: NA

CDR3nt: TGCGCCAGCAGTAGGAATAGCGGGAGTCTGGGAGATACGCAGTATTTT
CDR3aa: CASSRNSGSLGDTQYF
v_gene: TRBV5-1
j_gene: TRBJ2-3
d_gene: TRBD2
abundance: NA

CDR3nt: TGCGCCAGCAGCCAGGCGACTAGCGGTAGTTCGGATACGCAGTATTTT
CDR3aa: CASSQATSGSSDTQYF
v_gene: TRBV4-3
j_gene: TRBJ2-3
d_gene: TRBD2
abundance: few

CDR3nt: TGTGCCAGCAGCCAAGATGAGCGGGAGGTTCACTACGAGCAGTACTTC
CDR3aa: CASSQDEREVHYEQYF
v_gene: TRBV4-2
j_gene: TRBJ2-7
d_gene: TRBD2
abundance: NA

CDR3nt: TGCGCCAGCAATGACAGGGTTTTGGGTGAGCAGTTCTTC
CDR3aa: CASNDRVLGEQFF
v_gene: TRBV5-1
j_gene: TRBJ2-1
d_gene: TRBD1
abundance: NA

CDR3nt: TGTGCCAGCAGTGCGGGGAAGCCATACGAGCAGTACTTC
CDR3aa: CASSAGKPYEQYF
v_gene: TRBV6-1
j_gene: TRBJ2-7
d_gene: NA
abundance: once

CDR3nt: TGTGCCAGCAGTGAAGGGGCAGGGGAAGAGACCCAGTACTTC
CDR3aa: CASSEGAGEETQYF
v_gene: TRBV6-1
j_gene: TRBJ2-5
d_gene: NA
abundance: few

CDR3nt: TGTGCCGGGTACGACAGGACGAACTATGGCTACACCTTC
CDR3aa: CAGYDRTNYGYTF
v_gene: TRBV19
j_gene: TRBJ1-2
d_gene: NA
abundance: few

CDR3nt: TGTGCCAGCAGGCCTGACCCGGGACTAGGCAACACTGAGCAGTTCTTC
CDR3aa: CASRPDPGLGNTEQFF
v_gene: TRBV7-9
j_gene: TRBJ2-1
d_gene: TRBD2
abundance: NA

CDR3nt: TGTGCCAGTAGCGGGAGGCTTTCAGATACGCAGTATTTT
CDR3aa: CASSGRLSDTQYF
v_gene: TRBV19
j_gene: TRBJ2-3
d_gene: TRBD2
abundance: NA

CDR3nt: TGTGCCAGCAGATCAGGGTCCCCCTACAATGAGCAGTTCTTC
CDR3aa: CASRSGSPYNEQFF
v_gene: TRBV27
j_gene: TRBJ2-1
d_gene: NA
abundance: few

CDR3nt: TGTGCCAGTAGTGCGACACTTGACAATGAGCAGTTCTTC
CDR3aa: CASSATLDNEQFF
v_gene: TRBV19
j_gene: TRBJ2-1
d_gene: NA
abundance: few

CDR3nt: TGTGCCAGCAGCGACTGGGACAGGGCTGCGGGGACCGGGGAGCTGTTTTTT
CDR3aa: CASSDWDRAAGTGELFF
v_gene: TRBV11-2
j_gene: TRBJ2-2
d_gene: TRBD1
abundance: few

CDR3nt: TGTGCCAGCAGCTTAGATGCGGGATCTCCCTTGGGGACCCAGTACTTC
CDR3aa: CASSLDAGSPLGTQYF
v_gene: TRBV7-2
j_gene: TRBJ2-5
d_gene: NA
abundance: NA

CDR3nt: TGTGCCAGTAGTATACGGAGCGGGAGTTTGTACAATGAGCAGTTCTTC
CDR3aa: CASSIRSGSLYNEQFF
v_gene: TRBV19
j_gene: TRBJ2-1
d_gene: TRBD2
abundance: NA

CDR3nt: TGTGCCAGCAGCTTAAGGCGGGGGTCCTCTGGGGCCAACGTCCTGACTTTC
CDR3aa: CASSLRRGSSGANVLTF
v_gene: TRBV7-3
j_gene: TRBJ2-6
d_gene: TRBD2
abundance: few

CDR3nt: TGTGCCAGCAGTTCCCCGGGACAGGGTCTTTACGAGCAGTACTTC
CDR3aa: CASSSPGQGLYEQYF
v_gene: TRBV28
j_gene: TRBJ2-7
d_gene: TRBD1
abundance: NA

CDR3nt: TGCGCCAGCAGCCAGCTGGGGGGGATGGGGTACGAGCAGTACTTC
CDR3aa: CASSQLGGMGYEQYF
v_gene: TRBV4-3
j_gene: TRBJ2-7
d_gene: TRBD2
abundance: few

CDR3nt: TGTGCCCTTGGGACCAGCGGGATCGGGGAGCTGTTTTTT
CDR3aa: CALGTSGIGELFF
v_gene: TRBV5-4
j_gene: TRBJ2-2
d_gene: TRBD2
abundance: few

CDR3nt: TGTGCCAGCAGCGTAAGGACAGGGAACTACAATGAGCAGTTCTTC
CDR3aa: CASSVRTGNYNEQFF
v_gene: TRBV7-2
j_gene: TRBJ2-1
d_gene: TRBD1
abundance: few

CDR3nt: TGTGCCAGCAGTTTTAGACTAGCGGGAAACAATGAGCAGTTCTTC
CDR3aa: CASSFRLAGNNEQFF
v_gene: TRBV27
j_gene: TRBJ2-1
d_gene: TRBD2
abundance: NA

CDR3nt: TGTGCCAGCAGCTTGGCCCCATCAGATACGCAGTATTTT
CDR3aa: CASSLAPSDTQYF
v_gene: TRBV9
j_gene: TRBJ2-3
d_gene: NA
abundance: few